Shown below are 29 T cell receptor beta chains from a single sample sequenced in a study of shared clonotypes between healthy human individuals. TCRdb's copy holds only in-frame clones and misses some; the assay was immunoSEQ multiplex PCR. The sample records over 2 million clones, 80% to 95% being singletons. The sample was naive CD4+ T cells from PBMCs. The subset was: CD45RA+ positively selected. The origin of the receptors is a man younger than 35 in good health. Some clones in this sample may be carry-over from other donors' samples.

V and J are TRBV9 and TRBJ1-2; 7 bases fit TRBD1. CDR1 and CDR2 (germline): SGDLS, YYNGEE. CDR3 length: 16 amino acids. V lost 3 bases, J lost 3 bases, and 11 bases stayed unmatched. The CDR3 coding sequence is TGTGCCAGCAGCGCCCAGACAGGGAATCGTGACTATGGCTACACCTTC. The encoded protein is CASSAQTGNRDYGYTF.

This chain connects TRBV19 to TRBJ1-5; D is unclear. Germline CDR1 is LNHDA and CDR2 is SQIVND (reference sequence). V shed 3 bases and J shed 6 bases, with 15 bases lying between them. This CDR3 has 15 residues. CDR3 sequence reads: CASSIGPLSGQPQHF. The CDR3 DNA sequence: TGTGCCAGTAGTATCGGGCCATTAAGCGGTCAGCCCCAGCATTTT.

The chain joins TRBV28 to TRBJ2-5; TRBD1 agrees at 11 bases. Germline CDR1 reads MDHEN; CDR2 reads SYDVKM. V lost 6 bases, J lost 4 bases, and 7 bases stayed unmatched. This CDR3 has 15 amino acids. The CDR3 DNA follows: TGTGCCAGCAGACTGCCGGGACAGGGGGGAGAGACCCAGTACTTC. Translating gives CASRLPGQGGETQYF.

V usage is TRBV6-6 and J usage is TRBJ2-7, with unresolved D. The CDR3 has 16 amino acids. Trimming took 5 bases from V and 0 from J, leaving 17 bases between them. Germline CDR1 and CDR2: MNHNY and SVGAGI (reference sequence). CDR3 DNA sequence: TGTGCCAGCAGTCCCCTCGCGTCACCTCTCTCCTACGAGCAGTACTTC. Translating gives CASSPLASPLSYEQYF.

The V call is TRBV5-1, the J call TRBJ2-7; D tentatively reads TRBD1 or TRBD2 (5 bases each). Germline values: CDR1 SGHRS, CDR2 YFSETQ. The CDR3 is made up of 15 amino acids. With 4 bases removed from V and 1 base from J, the gap between germline ends came to 15 bases. The CDR3 nucleotides are TGCGCCAGCAGCGCGGACGGGACCCCGTCCTACGAGCAGTACTTC. Translation: CASSADGTPSYEQYF.

A remark on this clone: Other DNA sequences of this sample code for an identical CDR3. The rearrangement uses TRBV5-6 and TRBJ2-1; no definite D call. V lost 0 bases and J lost 5, with 3 bases in between. This CDR3 has 12 residues. The germline gives CDR1 SGHDT, CDR2 YYEEEE. CDR3 in DNA: TGTGCCAGCAGCTTGGTTGACAATGAGCAGTTCTTC. Protein sequence: CASSLVDNEQFF.

The chain recombines TRBV28 with TRBJ2-7, with D uncertain. From germline, CDR1 is MDHEN and CDR2 SYDVKM. With 3 bases removed from V and 2 bases from J, the gap between germline ends came to 17 bases. The CDR3 has 16 residues. The CDR3 DNA follows: TGTGCCAGCAGTTTTGAGCCACAGCAGCAAACCTACGAGCAGTACTTC. As protein: CASSFEPQQQTYEQYF.

V gene TRBV7-8 combines with J gene TRBJ2-3; 8 bases match TRBD2. This CDR3 is 18 amino acids long. The trim removed 3 bases at V and 3 bases at J, leaving 14 bases unmatched. Germline assignment: CDR1 SGHVS and CDR2 FQNEAQ. CDR3 DNA sequence: TGTGCCAGCAGCTTGGGACTAGTGGAAAGAAGGCTTACAGATACGCAGTATTTT. Protein sequence: CASSLGLVERRLTDTQYF. Variable domain in full (rest from reference TRBV7-8 and TRBJ2-3): GAGVSQSPRYKVAKRGQDVALRCDPISGHVSLFWYQQALGQGPEFLTYFQNEAQLDKSGLPSDRFFAERPEGSVSTLKIQRTQQEDSAVYLCASSLGLVERRLTDTQYFGPGTRLTVL.

With regard to this clone: This sample includes further DNA sequences coding for the same CDR3. The V call is TRBV15, the J call TRBJ1-5; unclear D gene. Germline CDR1 is LNHNV and CDR2 is YYDKDF (reference sequence). There are 13 residues in the CDR3. The V end lost 0 bases, the J end lost 6 bases, and 6 bases lay between the germline ends. CDR3 nucleotide sequence: TGTGCCACCAGCAGAGATATATCTCAGCCCCAGCATTTT. It yields the protein CATSRDISQPQHF. Variable domain in full (rest from reference TRBV15 and TRBJ1-5): DAMVIQNPRYQVTQFGKPVTLSCSQTLNHNVMYWYQQKSSQAPKLLFHYYDKDFNNEADTPDNFQSRRPNTSFCFLDIRSPGLGDTAMYLCATSRDISQPQHFGDGTRLSIL.

J is TRBJ1-3 and V is TRBV25-1; D call uncertain. CDR3 length: 15 residues. V lost 3 bases, J lost 0 bases, and 9 bases lay in between. Germline CDR1 and CDR2: MGHDK and SYGVNS. This CDR3 is CASSDVGVSGNTIYF. CDR3 coding DNA: TGTGCCAGCAGTGATGTGGGAGTCTCTGGAAACACCATATATTTT.

Comments on this clone: This sample includes further DNA sequences coding for the same CDR3. The chain carries TRBV28 and TRBJ2-3; D might be TRBD1 or TRBD2, each matching 6 bases. Per germline, CDR1 MDHEN and CDR2 SYDVKM. The CDR3 is 15 residues long. V was cut by 3 bases and J by 3 bases, with 13 bases left in between. As DNA, the CDR3 is TGTGCCAGCAGTTTTTTAGGAGGGGGTACAGATACGCAGTATTTT. This gives the protein CASSFLGGGTDTQYF.

The chain carries TRBV5-8 and TRBJ1-1, with D maybe TRBD1 (6 bases). Trimming pared 4 bases from V and 6 bases from J, leaving 13 bases between. This CDR3 comprises 13 residues. Germline V gives CDR1 SGHTS, CDR2 YDEGEE. CDR3 in DNA: TGTGCCAGCAGCCTCAGGGGTGTCGCTGAAGCTTTCTTT. Translation gives CASSLRGVAEAFF.

This clone has just one count. The chain employs TRBV18 and TRBJ2-2; D not resolved. The CDR3 runs 14 residues. Germline assignment: CDR1 KGHSH and CDR2 LQKENI. The V gene lost 2 bases and the J gene lost 4 bases, with 8 bases spanning the gap. CDR3 in amino acids: CASSPGYGTGELFF. The CDR3 DNA reads as TGTGCCAGCTCACCAGGGTACGGCACCGGGGAGCTGTTTTTT.

This chain links TRBV6-1 with TRBJ2-2; TRBD2 might be the D (6 bases). Trimming took off 1 base at V and 7 bases at J, with 13 bases between the two ends. Germline lookup yields CDR1 MNHNS and CDR2 SASEGT. The CDR3 is 15 amino acids. CDR3 loop: CASSEEGLGGGELFF. In DNA form, the CDR3 reads TGTGCCAGCAGTGAAGAGGGGCTCGGGGGCGGGGAGCTGTTTTTT.

V and J are TRBV27 and TRBJ1-2; D might be TRBD1 (6 bases). V dropped 4 bases and J dropped 7 bases, with 13 bases sitting between them. The germline V gene encodes CDR1 MNHEY and CDR2 SMNVEV (reference sequence). This CDR3 has 13 amino acids. The CDR3 here is CASSSGGLGGYTF. The CDR3 bases are TGTGCCAGCAGTTCTGGGGGGCTGGGTGGCTACACCTTC.

Turning to this clone: Different DNA sequences within this sample yield the same CDR3. This chain links TRBV5-4 with TRBJ1-3; D is unresolved. The CDR3 has 13 amino acids. CDR1 and CDR2 (germline): SGHNT, YYREEE (reference sequence). V was shortened by 4 bases and J by 1 base, with 6 bases between the two germline ends. The CDR3: CASSRDSGNTIYF. CDR3 sequence (DNA): TGTGCCAGCAGCAGGGATTCTGGAAACACCATATATTTT.

About this clone: The sample has other DNA sequences that encode this CDR3 too. The chain joins TRBV6-1 to TRBJ2-3, with no clear D. Germline V lookup: CDR1 MNHNS, CDR2 SASEGT. The CDR3 contains 13 residues. V lost 4 bases, J lost 1 base, and 6 bases lay in between. The CDR3, as DNA: TGTGCCAGCAGTGGCCGGGGCACAGATACGCAGTATTTT. Its translation: CASSGRGTDTQYF.

The chain is built from TRBV11-3 and TRBJ2-1; 13 nucleotides line up with TRBD2. Trimming at V came to 5 bases and at J to 6 bases, leaving 13 bases not matched to a gene. Looked up from germline, CDR1 is SGHNT and CDR2 is YENEEA. This CDR3 has 18 residues. In DNA, the CDR3 is TGTGCCAGCAGCCTCGGGGGACTAGCGGGACCCGCAGGCAATGAGCAGTTCTTC. Amino acid sequence: CASSLGGLAGPAGNEQFF.

The chain links TRBV4-1 to TRBJ2-1, with unresolved D. There are 14 residues in the CDR3. V was cut by 1 base and J by 4 bases, with 8 bases left in between. CDR1 and CDR2 from the germline V gene are MGHRA and YSYEKL. CDR3 protein: CASSQGLGYNEQFF. The DNA for the CDR3 is TGCGCCAGCAGCCAAGGCCTAGGTTACAATGAGCAGTTCTTC.

The chain is built from TRBV5-4 and TRBJ2-3; D remains unclear. With 5 bases removed from V and 6 bases from J, the gap between germline ends came to 13 bases. This CDR3 is built from 13 residues. Germline V gene sequence: CDR1 SGHNT, CDR2 YYREEE (reference sequence). CDR3 region: CASRNTDGDTQYF. The CDR3 bases are TGTGCCAGCAGGAATACGGACGGGGATACGCAGTATTTT.

This rearrangement joins TRBV27 to TRBJ2-1; no clear D gene. The CDR3 runs to 16 residues. Between the trimmed V and J ends, which lost 3 bases and 0 bases, there was a span of 12 bases. Germline V lookup: CDR1 MNHEY, CDR2 SMNVEV (reference sequence). The CDR3 region has the DNA TGTGCCAGCAGTTTGTCGGGTAGGAGCTCCTACAATGAGCAGTTCTTC. Translating it yields CASSLSGRSSYNEQFF.

This chain connects TRBV18 to TRBJ2-4, with 7 bases identical to TRBD1. V dropped 4 bases and J dropped 1; count of bases not matched to a gene: 1. Germline V gives CDR1 KGHSH, CDR2 LQKENI. The CDR3 is 14 amino acids. CDR3 protein: CASSLDRAKNIQYF. Written as DNA, the CDR3 is TGTGCCAGCTCACTGGACAGGGCCAAAAACATTCAGTACTTC.

This rearrangement joins TRBV2 to TRBJ1-1; no reliable D call. The CDR3 sequence is 12 residues long. Trimming cost V 7 bases and J 6 bases, with 12 bases left between them. Germline CDR1 reads SNHLY; CDR2 reads FYNNEI. The CDR3 region is CASNLGDPEAFF. The CDR3 nucleotides read TGTGCCAGCAATTTGGGCGATCCTGAAGCTTTCTTT.

The gene calls are TRBV7-3 and TRBJ2-3, with 7 bases lining up with TRBD2. V lost 3 bases and J lost 4; bases outside the gene matches: 7. The CDR3 consists of 15 residues. The V gene's germline CDR1 is SGHTA and CDR2 FQGTGA. Written as DNA, the CDR3 is TGTGCCAGCAGCTTTGGCGGGAGTCGGGCAGATACGCAGTATTTT. It yields the protein CASSFGGSRADTQYF.

This clone was recorded only once. The chain combines TRBV18 with TRBJ2-1; D perhaps matches TRBD1 (6 bases). The CDR3 runs 13 residues. Looked up from germline, CDR1 is KGHSH and CDR2 is LQKENI. V lost 0 bases and J 10 bases, leaving 10 bases between the germline ends. This chain's CDR3 is CASSPPAGVEQFF. CDR3 DNA: TGTGCCAGCTCACCACCGGCAGGGGTGGAGCAGTTCTTC.

The rearrangement links TRBV5-1 to TRBJ1-1, with D perhaps TRBD1 (5 bases). The CDR3 is 15 residues long. Per germline, CDR1 SGHRS and CDR2 YFSETQ. V was clipped by 1 base and J by 5 bases, with 15 bases between them. The CDR3 region has the DNA TGCGCCAGCAGCTTGCTCGGCCAGGGTGTTACTGAAGCTTTCTTT. Protein product: CASSLLGQGVTEAFF.

The sample holds one count of this clone. V is TRBV27 and J is TRBJ2-7; D perhaps matches TRBD2 (6 bases). Looked up from germline, CDR1 is MNHEY and CDR2 is SMNVEV (reference sequence). The CDR3 length is 14 residues. Between the trimmed V and J ends, which lost 5 bases and 2 bases, there was a span of 13 bases. CDR3 nucleotides: TGTGCCAGCAGTGCAAGACGGACTACCTACGAGCAGTACTTC. Translated, it gives CASSARRTTYEQYF.

Note on this clone: The sample carries other DNA sequences with the same CDR3. The chain recombines TRBV28 with TRBJ1-1; D is ambiguous. Germline V gives CDR1 MDHEN, CDR2 SYDVKM. Deletions cut 5 bases from V and 0 bases from J, with 10 bases between. The CDR3 totals 14 residues. This chain's CDR3 is CASSLGEMNTEAFF. DNA of the CDR3: TGTGCCAGCAGTCTGGGCGAGATGAACACTGAAGCTTTCTTT.

A word on this clone: Other DNA sequences within the sample encode an identical CDR3. V gene TRBV28 combines with J gene TRBJ2-7, with TRBD2 as a possible D gene (7 bases). This CDR3 contains 13 residues. The germline V and J ends were trimmed by 8 bases and 0 bases, with 11 bases remaining between them. Germline assignment: CDR1 MDHEN and CDR2 SYDVKM. CDR3 nucleotides: TGTGCCAGCGGGGGCGGGGGCTCCTACGAGCAGTACTTC. This encodes CASGGGGSYEQYF.